The rows below give T cell receptor beta chains drawn from one sample of a study of cytomegalovirus exposure and HLA in healthy donors. Repertoires were generated with immunoSEQ multiplex PCR, while TCRdb's copy carries only in-frame clones and drops some. Of about 140,000 clones detected, about 80% appear once; the ten largest clones hold around 1.9%. Sequenced input: PBMCs. These receptors originate from a middle-aged woman in good health and CMV-seronegative. CDR3s include the opening cysteine and the closing phenylalanine or tryptophan. The D gene is left open where the match is weak. Size values are once, few and many counts, or a class for expanded clones, and some rows have none.

clone_size	j_call	v_call	d_call	cdr3_nt	cdr3_aa
NA	TRBJ2-1	TRBV2	TRBD2	TGTGCCAGCAGTGATCGATGGACTAGCGGGAGTAATTATGAGCAGTTCTTC	CASSDRWTSGSNYEQFF
NA	TRBJ2-2	TRBV27	NA	TGTGCCAGCAGGCTGGCCGGGACCGGGGAGCTGTTTTTT	CASRLAGTGELFF
once	TRBJ2-7	TRBV6-7	NA	TGTGCCAGCAGCTTCCTAGCGCGATCCTACGAGCAGTACTTC	CASSFLARSYEQYF
NA	TRBJ2-7	TRBV11-2	NA	TGTGCCAGCACTCAAACCCGGGGCTCCTACGAGCAGTACTTC	CASTQTRGSYEQYF
NA	TRBJ1-3	TRBV5-1	TRBD1	TGCGCCAGCAGCATACAAACCGGGACAGGGCAAGGAAACACCATATATTTT	CASSIQTGTGQGNTIYF
NA	TRBJ1-1	TRBV4-1	NA	TGCGCCAGCAGCCAAAGGGAGGGTGGCACTGAAGCTTTCTTT	CASSQREGGTEAFF
few	TRBJ1-1	TRBV7-9	TRBD1	TGTGCCAGCAGCTTTGGGACAGCGAACACTGAAGCTTTCTTT	CASSFGTANTEAFF
few	TRBJ2-5	TRBV5-6	NA	TGTGCCAGCAGTACGGCCCTCAGGTCGGAGACCCAGTACTTC	CASSTALRSETQYF
NA	TRBJ2-7	TRBV7-9	TRBD2	TGTTCCAGCAGCACAACGACTAGCGGTTACTCCTACGAGCAGTACTTC	CSSSTTTSGYSYEQYF
NA	TRBJ2-1	TRBV11-3	NA	TGTGCCAGCAGCATGACAGGTTACAATGAGCAGTTCTTC	CASSMTGYNEQFF